This T cell receptor beta chain is drawn from a study of blood T cell repertoires in COVID-19. Study information: The United States, Italy and Spain provided the acute and convalescent COVID-19 samples. The cDNA or gDNA used as material had been derived from T cells, B-cell-depleted T cells, or PBMCs.

In the authors' workflow: Nucleated cell counts were estimated from reference gene primer amplification. Sequencing used immunoSEQ multiplex PCR; TCRdb keeps in-frame clones, though not all of them. V and J calls and clone size follow that table, whereas D and trimming were derived from the DNA. The table has approximately 130,000 clones, about 80% seen once. The CDR3 has 15 residues. Trimming at V came to 5 bases and at J to 5 bases, leaving 8 bases not matched to a gene. CDR1 is SGHTA, CDR2 FQGNSA, per germline. This receptor was obtained from a human donor in a cohort sampled during active COVID-19. Specimen: peripheral blood. V gene TRBV7-2 combines with J gene TRBJ2-5, with 10 bases fitting TRBD2. The CDR3 sequence is CASSPEAGGGETQYF. The CDR3 region has the DNA TGTGCCAGCAGCCCAGAAGCGGGAGGGGGGGAGACCCAGTACTTC.